These T cell receptor beta chains were read from a single sample in a study of T-cell memory formation after mild COVID-19. A single record per CDR3 protein comes from TCRdb applying MiXCR to the 5' RACE reads. Of roughly 200,000 distinct CDR3 sequences in the sample, 16% are singletons; the top ten hold under 2.5%. Source material: PBMCs or a T cell subset sorted from them (not recorded which). These receptors originate from an adult woman who had mild COVID-19 (a few samples of this study predate the infection). Cell type and time point are not known. Both conserved end residues are part of each CDR3. Clone size is not always given. Where it is, it says once, few, many or a class for expanded clones.

j_call: TRBJ2-3; cdr3_length: 16; v_call: TRBV7-9; clone_size: few; cdr3_aa: CASRRGAGAPSDTQYF
j_call: TRBJ2-7; cdr3_length: 15; v_call: TRBV19; clone_size: NA; cdr3_aa: CASSTGTVRAYEQYF
j_call: TRBJ2-3; cdr3_length: 15; v_call: TRBV7-2; clone_size: few; cdr3_aa: CASSPQARSTDTQYF
j_call: TRBJ2-3; cdr3_length: 17; v_call: TRBV20-1; clone_size: NA; cdr3_aa: CSAIPGQGPYSTDTQYF
j_call: TRBJ2-1; cdr3_length: 15; v_call: TRBV6-5; clone_size: many; cdr3_aa: CASRNADGFYNEQFF
j_call: TRBJ1-6; cdr3_length: 14; v_call: TRBV11-2; clone_size: NA; cdr3_aa: CASTERTVNSPLHF
j_call: TRBJ1-1; cdr3_length: 15; v_call: TRBV18; clone_size: NA; cdr3_aa: CASSPGPGQNTEAFF
j_call: TRBJ2-1; cdr3_length: 15; v_call: TRBV5-1; clone_size: many; cdr3_aa: CACREGQSSYNEQFF
j_call: TRBJ1-1; cdr3_length: 11; v_call: TRBV27; clone_size: NA; cdr3_aa: CASRVGAEAFF
j_call: TRBJ1-2; cdr3_length: 15; v_call: TRBV20-1; clone_size: few; cdr3_aa: CSATGGAGLSYGYTF
j_call: TRBJ2-3; cdr3_length: 13; v_call: TRBV7-2; clone_size: NA; cdr3_aa: CASSRSVTDTQYF
j_call: TRBJ1-1; cdr3_length: 14; v_call: TRBV5-1; clone_size: few; cdr3_aa: CASSLPGVGTEAFF
j_call: TRBJ2-5; cdr3_length: 17; v_call: TRBV7-2; clone_size: once; cdr3_aa: CASSLALLAGHQETQYF
j_call: TRBJ1-3; cdr3_length: 14; v_call: TRBV9; clone_size: few; cdr3_aa: CASSVGTNGNTIYF